The source of this T cell receptor beta chain is a study of cytomegalovirus exposure and HLA in healthy donors. In the study overall: Earlier sequencing of 150 million to 200 million T cells yielded fewer than 140 million unique TCR beta sequences.

Trimming removed 4 bases from V and 8 bases from J, with 20 bases in between. CDR1 is LGHNA and CDR2 is YSLEER in the germline V gene. CDR3 size: 15 residues. Use of 60 Vbeta and 13 Jbeta primers characterized the PCR. Clones were sequenced by immunoSEQ multiplex PCR, and TCRdb holds only the in-frame ones, with some missing. The table lists around 200,000 clones, about 59% of them singletons. This receptor was taken from a man between 40 and 49 years old in good health and CMV-seronegative. This chain connects TRBV4-3 to TRBJ2-5; TRBD2 is a possible D gene (6 bases). Sequencing input: PBMCs. CDR3 sequence reads: CASSRYSGTEGTQYF. CDR3 DNA sequence: TGCGCCAGCAGCCGATATAGCGGTACGGAAGGCACCCAGTACTTC.